A selection of T cell receptor beta chains follows, all from one sample in a study of early T cells in non-severe SARS-CoV-2 infection. TCRdb used MiXCR to reprocess the 5' RACE reads, holding one entry per CDR3 protein. This sample has around 61,000 distinct CDR3 sequences, with over 12% found just once. Sequencing was performed on whole blood, taken at baseline. All receptors derive from an adult who was a healthcare worker with PCR-confirmed SARS-CoV-2 infection or an uninfected control (not recorded which). The CDR3 runs from the conserved cysteine through the conserved F or W. A D gene is named only where the DNA matches it firmly. Only some rows state a clone size, as once, few, many or a class for expanded clones.

-	many	TRBV12-3/TRBV12-4	TRBJ1-5	CASSLRPNQPQHF	TGTGCCAGCAGTTTACGGCCCAATCAGCCCCAGCATTTT
TRBD2	few	TRBV7-9	TRBJ2-3	CASSLGLAGRGTDTQYF	TGTGCCAGCAGCTTGGGACTAGCGGGAAGAGGGACAGATACGCAGTATTTT
-	few	TRBV7-9	TRBJ1-1	CASSLDGTNTEAFF	TGTGCCAGCAGCTTAGACGGTACGAACACTGAAGCTTTCTTT
TRBD1	-	TRBV27	TRBJ1-6	CASQSRDRDSPLHF	TGTGCCAGCCAGAGCCGGGACAGGGACTCACCCCTCCACTTT
-	few	TRBV7-9	TRBJ2-1	CASSTFVGSSYNEQFF	TGTGCCAGCAGCACCTTTGTCGGTAGCTCCTACAATGAGCAGTTCTTC
TRBD1	-	TRBV28	TRBJ2-7	CASSLQGATYEQYF	TGTGCCAGCAGTTTACAGGGGGCGACCTACGAGCAGTACTTC
TRBD1	many	TRBV6-6	TRBJ1-1	CASSPSGQGVTEAFF	TGTGCCAGCAGTCCCTCGGGACAGGGAGTCACTGAAGCTTTCTTT
TRBD1	-	TRBV5-1	TRBJ1-2	CASSQGTGAYGYTF	TGCGCCAGCAGCCAAGGGACAGGGGCCTATGGCTACACCTTC
TRBD2	-	TRBV12-3/TRBV12-4	TRBJ2-3	CASSLAASTDTQYF	TGTGCCAGCAGCCTAGCGGCAAGCACAGATACGCAGTATTTT
-	many	TRBV11-3	TRBJ1-1	CASSFMGKANTEAFF	TGTGCCAGCAGCTTCATGGGGAAAGCCAACACTGAAGCTTTCTTT
-	few	TRBV7-9	TRBJ1-4	CASSFQDGVANEKLFF	TGTGCCAGCAGCTTCCAAGACGGGGTTGCTAATGAAAAACTGTTTTTT
TRBD2	few	TRBV4-2	TRBJ2-1	CASSQDRTSGREQFF	TGTGCCAGCAGCCAAGACCGAACTAGCGGGAGAGAGCAGTTCTTC
TRBD2	few	TRBV4-2	TRBJ2-1	CASSLGTSGGPAEQFF	TGTGCCAGCAGCCTCGGGACTAGCGGGGGGCCTGCTGAGCAGTTCTTC
TRBD1	few	TRBV20-1	TRBJ2-7	CSAGETGQGYEQYF	TGCAGTGCTGGCGAGACAGGGCAGGGGTACGAGCAGTACTTC
-	few	TRBV28	TRBJ2-4	CASSLAAIAKNIQYF	TGTGCCAGCAGTTTAGCAGCAATAGCCAAAAACATTCAGTACTTC
-	few	TRBV11-2	TRBJ2-1	CASTRTGYNEQFF	TGTGCCAGCACCCGGACCGGCTACAATGAGCAGTTCTTC
-	few	TRBV7-7	TRBJ2-2	CASSLGVPGTGELFF	TGTGCCAGCAGCTTAGGGGTTCCCGGCACCGGGGAGCTGTTTTTT
-	-	TRBV20-1	TRBJ2-7	CSARSALHEQYF	TGCAGTGCTAGATCGGCGCTACACGAGCAGTACTTC
-	-	TRBV5-6	TRBJ2-5	CASSLSRTEETQYF	TGTGCCAGCAGCTTATCCCGGACAGAAGAGACCCAGTACTTC
-	few	TRBV12-3/TRBV12-4	TRBJ2-3	CASSFEVTDTQYF	TGTGCCAGCAGTTTTGAGGTCACAGATACGCAGTATTTT
-	few	TRBV3-1	TRBJ1-1	CASSPGSLNTEAFF	TGTGCCAGCAGCCCCGGGTCCCTGAACACTGAAGCTTTCTTT
TRBD2	-	TRBV27	TRBJ2-7	CANSLWASGGPEQYF	TGTGCCAACAGTTTATGGGCTAGCGGGGGTCCCGAGCAGTACTTC
-	few	TRBV28	TRBJ2-7	CASRTGVGEQYF	TGTGCCAGCAGGACAGGCGTTGGTGAGCAGTACTTC
-	few	TRBV20-1	TRBJ2-5	CSSDRQETQYF	TGCAGTTCGGACCGCCAAGAGACCCAGTACTTC
-	many	TRBV29-1	TRBJ1-2	CSVEVSIFFEGRQHYGYTF	TGCAGCGTTGAAGTATCAATATTTTTCGAGGGACGGCAACACTATGGCTACACCTTC
-	-	TRBV28	TRBJ2-3	CASKDSFTDTQYF	TGTGCCAGCAAGGACAGTTTCACAGATACGCAGTATTTT
-	many	TRBV10-2	TRBJ2-7	CASREGSSYEQYF	TGCGCCAGCAGGGAGGGGAGCTCCTACGAGCAGTACTTC
-	-	TRBV19	TRBJ1-5	CASSVSNQPQHF	TGTGCCAGTAGTGTGAGCAATCAGCCCCAGCATTTT
TRBD2	few	TRBV20-1	TRBJ2-3	CSANGLAGADTQYF	TGCAGTGCAAACGGACTAGCGGGGGCAGATACGCAGTATTTT
TRBD2	-	TRBV14	TRBJ2-5	CASSPAGLAETQYF	TGTGCCAGCAGCCCGGCGGGACTAGCAGAGACCCAGTACTTC
-	few	TRBV5-1	TRBJ2-3	CASSLEEGDTQYF	TGCGCCAGCAGCTTGGAGGAGGGGGACACGCAGTATTTT
TRBD1	-	TRBV5-5	TRBJ2-7	CASSEQGAGGYEQYF	TGTGCCAGCAGCGAACAGGGGGCAGGAGGATACGAGCAGTACTTC
TRBD2	many	TRBV11-2	TRBJ2-4	CASSKTGGGYLAKNIQYF	TGTGCCAGCAGCAAGACTGGCGGGGGGTACCTAGCCAAAAACATTCAGTACTTC
-	-	TRBV27	TRBJ2-3	CASSLSTSFTDTQYF	TGTGCCAGCAGTTTATCAACTAGCTTCACAGATACGCAGTATTTT
-	few	TRBV29-1	TRBJ1-1	CSVEDTVESEAFF	TGCAGCGTTGAAGACACAGTGGAAAGTGAAGCTTTCTTT
-	few	TRBV11-2	TRBJ2-1	CASSSKKWVDNEQFF	TGTGCCAGCAGCTCCAAGAAGTGGGTCGACAATGAGCAGTTCTTC
TRBD1	few	TRBV25-1	TRBJ1-1	CASSERSTGATEAFF	TGTGCCAGCAGTGAACGGAGTACAGGGGCCACTGAAGCTTTCTTT
-	-	TRBV6-1	TRBJ2-4	CASRKEVGIQYF	TGTGCCAGCAGGAAGGAGGTCGGCATTCAGTACTTC
-	-	TRBV11-2	TRBJ2-7	CASSFSGTVPSYEQYF	TGTGCCAGCAGCTTCTCCGGGACTGTGCCCTCCTACGAGCAGTACTTC
-	few	TRBV7-9	TRBJ2-1	CASSSYVSGGSYNEQFF	TGTGCCAGCAGTTCTTATGTTAGTGGCGGATCCTACAATGAGCAGTTCTTC
-	many	TRBV28	TRBJ1-1	CASSSPLYNTEAFF	TGTGCCAGCAGTTCCCCATTGTATAACACTGAAGCTTTCTTT
TRBD1	-	TRBV5-1	TRBJ1-4	CASSLAPGQGAVGEKLFF	TGCGCCAGCAGCTTGGCCCCGGGACAGGGGGCGGTAGGCGAAAAACTGTTTTTT
-	-	TRBV12-3/TRBV12-4	TRBJ1-5	CASARGGGQPQHF	TGTGCCAGCGCTCGGGGAGGAGGGCAGCCCCAGCATTTT
-	-	TRBV7-2	TRBJ2-3	CASSLWASTDTQYF	TGTGCCAGCAGCTTATGGGCTAGCACAGATACGCAGTATTTT
-	-	TRBV5-4	TRBJ2-3	CASSLREWPTDTQYF	TGTGCCAGCAGCTTGCGGGAGTGGCCTACAGATACGCAGTATTTT
-	many	TRBV29-1	TRBJ1-1	CSASAMNTEAFF	TGCAGCGCTTCGGCCATGAACACTGAAGCTTTCTTT